The 16 T cell receptor beta chains reported below all come from one sample, sequenced in a study of T cells in Graves' hyperthyroidism and ophthalmopathy. RNA transcripts yielded amplified TCR beta CDR3 regions. The study used the HTBI primer set for a first-round RT-PCR of the TCR CDR3. TCRdb independently ran MiXCR on the multiplex PCR reads; one entry per CDR3 protein. The data contain roughly 500,000 distinct CDR3 sequences, around 46% of them singletons. Material for sequencing was peripheral blood or thyroid tissue (not recorded which). These receptors were taken from an adult woman with Graves' disease, either hyperthyroidism or ophthalmopathy (not recorded which).

This clonotype occurred many times. This chain links TRBV5-1 with TRBJ2-5, with TRBD2 matching 10 bases. CDR3 length equals 15 residues. Germline trimming cut 4 bases from V and 2 bases from J; bases unmatched to any gene: 5. Germline V CDR1 and CDR2: SGHRS, YFSETQ. The CDR3 bases are TGCGCCAGCAGCACTGGACTAGCGGTACAAGAGACCCAGTACTTC. Its translation: CASSTGLAVQETQYF. The full variable domain, in which reference TRBV5-1 and TRBJ2-5 provide the parts outside the CDR3, is KAGVTQTPRYLIKTRGQQVTLSCSPISGHRSVSWYQQTPGQGLQFLFEYFSETQRNKGNFPGRFSGRQFSNSRSEMNVSTLELGDSALYLCASSTGLAVQETQYFGPGTRLLVL.

The chain employs TRBV2 and TRBJ1-2, with 7 bases fitting TRBD1. This CDR3 region has 16 residues. Germline V lookup: CDR1 SNHLY, CDR2 FYNNEI. The V and J ends lost 2 bases and 8 bases, in that order; junction bases with no gene match: 14. CDR3: CASSENATRQGGGYTF. In nucleotides, the CDR3 is TGTGCCAGCAGTGAAAATGCCACTCGACAGGGAGGCGGCTACACCTTC.

This clonotype was recorded a few times. This chain connects TRBV12-3 or TRBV12-4 to TRBJ2-3; 8 nucleotides align to TRBD2. This CDR3 spans 14 amino acids. V lost 5 bases and J lost 5; bases outside the gene matches: 6. In DNA, the CDR3 is TGTGCCAGCAGTCCTAGCGGGTCGGGAGATACGCAGTATTTT. Translated, it gives CASSPSGSGDTQYF.

V usage is TRBV7-9 and J usage is TRBJ1-6; possible D gene TRBD1, 6 bases. Germline V gives CDR1 SEHNR, CDR2 FQNEAQ (reference sequence). V dropped 4 bases and J dropped 13 bases, with 20 bases sitting between them. This CDR3 is built from 15 residues. The CDR3 DNA reads as TGTGCCAGCAGCTCGTACAGGGCGGCGGTTCCTCCCCTCCACTTT. This translates into CASSSYRAAVPPLHF.

This clonotype was observed many times. This chain links TRBV12-3 or TRBV12-4 with TRBJ1-1; possible D gene TRBD1, 6 bases. The CDR3 runs 12 residues. Trimming removed 3 bases from V and 8 bases from J, with 10 bases in between. Here the CDR3 DNA reads TGTGCCAGCAGTTTGAGGGGGTCCGAAGCTTTCTTT. This encodes CASSLRGSEAFF.

This clonotype was seen ten or more times. The rearrangement uses TRBV2 and TRBJ1-5; a possible D gene is TRBD1 (6 bases). The CDR3 runs 14 residues. Trimming cost V 7 bases and J 4 bases, with 14 bases left between them. Germline CDR1 SNHLY, CDR2 FYNNEI. The CDR3 coding sequence is TGTGCCAGCACAACAGGGCTACCAAATCAGCCCCAGCATTTT. Its protein product is CASTTGLPNQPQHF.

This clonotype was recorded once. J is TRBJ1-2 and V is TRBV24-1; 8 bases map to TRBD1. CDR1 and CDR2 from the germline V gene are KGHDR and SFDVKD. V lost 2 bases to trimming and J lost 2 bases; unmatched junction nucleotides: 6. The CDR3 extends over 16 amino acids. CDR3 loop: CATSDSGQGPNYGYTF. CDR3 DNA: TGTGCCACCAGTGATTCCGGACAGGGACCCAACTATGGCTACACCTTC.

The V gene is TRBV7-9, the J gene TRBJ1-1; D call uncertain. CDR3 length: 13 residues. Germline CDR1 SEHNR, CDR2 FQNEAQ (reference sequence). The V gene lost 3 bases and the J gene lost 5 bases, with 10 bases spanning the gap. The CDR3 nucleotides are TGTGCCAGCAGCTTCCCCCACTTAACTGAAGCTTTCTTT. Translating gives CASSFPHLTEAFF.

At least ten counts were recorded for this clonotype. This rearrangement joins TRBV3-1 to TRBJ1-6, with D possibly TRBD1 on 6 matching bases. Germline V lookup: CDR1 LGHDT, CDR2 YNNKEL (reference sequence). The CDR3 runs 14 residues. Trimming pared 1 base from V and 9 bases from J, leaving 10 bases between. The CDR3 sequence is CASSQGTVFSPLHF. The CDR3 region has the DNA TGTGCCAGCAGCCAAGGGACAGTTTTTTCACCCCTCCACTTT.

This chain joins TRBV19 and TRBJ1-1; unclear D gene. Trimming took off 4 bases at V and 4 bases at J, with 13 bases between the two ends. The CDR3 sequence is 14 residues long. The germline V gene encodes CDR1 LNHDA and CDR2 SQIVND (reference sequence). The CDR3 DNA sequence: TGTGCCAGTAGTAGGGAGGGTATGGGCACTGAAGCTTTCTTT. Its translation is CASSREGMGTEAFF.

The table lists this clonotype with many counts. The V and J genes are TRBV5-5 and TRBJ1-2; perhaps TRBD1 as D (5 bases). CDR3 length equals 15 residues. The germline CDR1 and CDR2 sequences are SGHKS and YYEKEE (reference sequence). V lost 4 bases to trimming and J lost 4 bases, with 17 bases between them. CDR3 sequence reads: CASSTGGWSGYGYTF. The CDR3 DNA reads as TGTGCCAGCAGCACTGGGGGATGGTCGGGCTATGGCTACACCTTC. The complete variable domain, with remaining parts taken from reference TRBV5-5 and TRBJ1-2, reads DAGVTQSPTHLIKTRGQQVTLRCSPISGHKSVSWYQQVLGQGPQFIFQYYEKEERGRGNFPDRFSARQFPNYSSELNVNALLLGDSALYLCASSTGGWSGYGYTFGSGTRLTVV.

This chain joins TRBV7-6 and TRBJ2-7; TRBD2 matches at 7 bases. CDR1 is SGHVS and CDR2 is FNYEAQ in the germline V gene. V dropped 6 bases and J dropped 1; count of bases not matched to a gene: 6. The CDR3 is 14 residues long. CDR3 coding DNA: TGTGCCAGCAGTCAAGCGGGGTTATCCTACGAGCAGTACTTC. This sequence encodes CASSQAGLSYEQYF.

The CDR3 bases are TGCAGTGCTAGAGAATCGGACAGGGCTGGGGCCAACGTCCTGACTTTC. Protein product: CSARESDRAGANVLTF. The J gene is TRBJ2-6, the V gene TRBV20-1; 8 nucleotides align to TRBD1. Germline assignment: CDR1 DFQATT and CDR2 SNEGSKA (reference sequence). The CDR3 length is 16 residues. After removal of 0 bases from V and 2 bases from J, the junction contained 3 bases not matched to a gene.

In its sample, this clonotype was seen many times. The rearrangement links TRBV20-1 to TRBJ2-2; D is undetermined. V was pared by 6 bases and J by 4 bases, with 24 bases between. Germline loops: CDR1 DFQATT, CDR2 SNEGSKA (reference sequence). The CDR3 runs 17 residues. This CDR3 is CSAPLRQPGWTTGELFF. The CDR3 DNA sequence: TGCAGTGCCCCGTTGAGGCAGCCCGGGTGGACCACCGGGGAGCTGTTTTTT.

This clonotype was picked up one time. CDR3 region: CASSVGSISGNTIYF. The CDR3 DNA reads as TGTGCCAGCAGCGTGGGCTCCATCTCTGGAAACACCATATATTTT. The rearrangement uses TRBV9 and TRBJ1-3; no clear D. Trimming removed 2 bases from V and 0 bases from J, with 9 bases in between. CDR1 is SGDLS and CDR2 is YYNGEE in the germline V gene. The length of the CDR3 is 15 residues.

V and J are TRBV2 and TRBJ1-5; D unclear. V lost 6 bases and J 14 bases, leaving 23 bases between the germline ends. The CDR3 has 14 residues. Germline values: CDR1 SNHLY, CDR2 FYNNEI. CDR3 DNA: TGTGCCAGCAGGAAGGTAGCGGGAGTGAGCTACGAGCATTTT. This sequence encodes CASRKVAGVSYEHF. The full variable domain, with the rest looked up from reference TRBV2 and TRBJ1-5, is EPEVTQTPSHQVTQMGQEVILRCVPISNHLYFYWYRQILGQKVEFLVSFYNNEISEKSEIFDDQFSVERPDGSNFTLKIRSTKLEDSAMYFCASRKVAGVSYEHFGDGTRLSIL.